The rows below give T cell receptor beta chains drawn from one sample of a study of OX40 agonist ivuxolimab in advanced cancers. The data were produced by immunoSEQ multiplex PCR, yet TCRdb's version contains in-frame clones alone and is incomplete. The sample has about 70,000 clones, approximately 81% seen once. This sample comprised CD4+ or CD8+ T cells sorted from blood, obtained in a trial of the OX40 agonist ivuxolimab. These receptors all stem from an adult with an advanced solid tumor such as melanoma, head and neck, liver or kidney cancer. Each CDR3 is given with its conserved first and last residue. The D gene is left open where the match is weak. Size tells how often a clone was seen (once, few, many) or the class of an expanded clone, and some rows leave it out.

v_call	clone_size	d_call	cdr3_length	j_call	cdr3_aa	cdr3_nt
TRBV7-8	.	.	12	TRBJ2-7	CASSLRGREQYF	TGTGCCAGCAGCTTAAGGGGTAGGGAGCAGTACTTC
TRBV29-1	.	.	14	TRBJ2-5	CSVVFPRDKETQYF	TGCAGCGTTGTCTTCCCCCGGGACAAAGAGACCCAGTACTTC
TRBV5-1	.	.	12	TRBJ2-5	CASSLVGETQYF	TGCGCCAGCAGCTTGGTTGGGGAGACCCAGTACTTC
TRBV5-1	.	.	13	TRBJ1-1	CASSFGQPSEAFF	TGCGCCAGCAGCTTCGGACAGCCAAGTGAAGCTTTCTTT
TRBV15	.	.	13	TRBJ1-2	CATSRDTVYGYTF	TGTGCCACCAGCAGAGATACAGTCTATGGCTACACCTTC
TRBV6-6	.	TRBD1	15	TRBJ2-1	CASSYVGQGNNEQFF	TGTGCCAGCAGTTACGTAGGACAGGGTAACAATGAGCAGTTCTTC
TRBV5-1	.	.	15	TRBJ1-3	CASSRVTRYGNTIYF	TGCGCCAGCAGCCGGGTGACAAGGTATGGAAACACCATATATTTT
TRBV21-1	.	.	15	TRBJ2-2	CASSLDRGLIGELFF	TGTGCCAGCAGTTTAGACAGGGGGCTTATCGGGGAGCTGTTTTTT
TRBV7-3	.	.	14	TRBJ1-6	CASSLRTDNSPLHF	TGTGCCAGCAGCTTAAGGACAGACAATTCACCCCTCCACTTT
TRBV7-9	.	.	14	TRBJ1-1	CASSFLGAGSEAFF	TGTGCCAGCAGCTTCTTGGGGGCAGGGTCTGAAGCTTTCTTT
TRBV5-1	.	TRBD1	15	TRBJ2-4	CASSWDTGGADIQYF	TGCGCCAGCAGCTGGGATACAGGGGGCGCGGACATTCAGTACTTC
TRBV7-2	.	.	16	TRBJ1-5	CASSLVKKGMRQPQHF	TGTGCCAGCAGCTTAGTCAAAAAGGGGATGAGACAGCCCCAGCATTTT
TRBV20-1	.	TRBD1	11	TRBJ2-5	CSAGDRPLQYF	TGCAGTGCTGGGGACAGACCCCTGCAGTACTTC
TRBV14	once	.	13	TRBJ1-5	CASSQSLNQPQHF	TGTGCCAGCAGCCAATCCCTCAATCAGCCCCAGCATTTT
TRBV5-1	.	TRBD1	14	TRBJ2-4	CASSWGTGKNIQYF	TGCGCCAGCAGCTGGGGGACAGGGAAAAACATTCAGTACTTC
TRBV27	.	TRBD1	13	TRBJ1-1	CATKGTGVGGAFF	TGTGCCACCAAAGGTACAGGGGTAGGGGGAGCTTTCTTT
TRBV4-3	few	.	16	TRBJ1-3	CASSQDGGGSGNTIYF	TGCGCCAGCAGCCAAGACGGGGGGGGCAGTGGAAACACCATATATTTT
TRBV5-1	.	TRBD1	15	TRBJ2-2	CASSSGQLNTGELFF	TGCGCCAGCAGCTCGGGACAGCTAAACACCGGGGAGCTGTTTTTT
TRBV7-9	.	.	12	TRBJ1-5	CASSVDNQPQHF	TGTGCCAGCAGCGTGGACAATCAGCCCCAGCATTTT
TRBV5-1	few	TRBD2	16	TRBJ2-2	CASSLGLAANTGELFF	TGCGCCAGCAGCCTGGGACTAGCGGCGAACACCGGGGAGCTGTTTTTT
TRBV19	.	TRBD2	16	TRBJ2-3	CASSILAGDGADTQYF	TGTGCCAGTAGTATCCTAGCGGGAGATGGCGCAGATACGCAGTATTTT
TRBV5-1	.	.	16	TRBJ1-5	CASSLLPGAKGQPQHF	TGCGCCAGCAGCTTGTTACCGGGGGCGAAGGGTCAGCCCCAGCATTTT
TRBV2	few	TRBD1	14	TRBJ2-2	CASRDRGHTGELFF	TGTGCCAGCAGAGACAGGGGGCACACCGGGGAGCTGTTTTTT
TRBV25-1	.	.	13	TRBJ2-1	CASSSLRYNEQFF	TGTGCCAGCAGTTCACTCCGCTACAATGAGCAGTTCTTC
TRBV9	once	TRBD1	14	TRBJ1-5	CASSVGTGHQPQHF	TGTGCCAGCAGCGTTGGGACAGGGCATCAGCCCCAGCATTTT
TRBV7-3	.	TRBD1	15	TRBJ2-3	CASSLRQGATDTQYF	TGTGCCAGCAGCTTAAGGCAGGGGGCTACAGATACGCAGTATTTT
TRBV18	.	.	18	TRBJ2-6	CASSPLLTGLSGANVLTF	TGTGCCAGCTCACCACTCTTAACGGGTTTGTCTGGGGCCAACGTCCTGACTTTC
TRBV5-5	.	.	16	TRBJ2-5	CASSTARDKYQETQYF	TGTGCCAGCAGCACCGCCCGGGACAAGTACCAAGAGACCCAGTACTTC
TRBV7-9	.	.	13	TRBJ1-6	CASSNRAGSPLHF	TGTGCCAGCAGCAACAGGGCTGGTTCACCCCTCCACTTT
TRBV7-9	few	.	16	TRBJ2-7	CASSGSGTPGTYEQYF	TGTGCCAGCAGCGGATCCGGGACCCCGGGCACCTACGAGCAGTACTTC
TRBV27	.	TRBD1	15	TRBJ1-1	CASRTGGRRNTEAFF	TGTGCCAGCAGGACAGGGGGCCGTAGGAACACTGAAGCTTTCTTT
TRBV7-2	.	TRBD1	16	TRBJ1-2	CASSLVGGRGRDGYTF	TGTGCCAGCAGCTTAGTGGGGGGCAGGGGGAGAGATGGCTACACCTTC
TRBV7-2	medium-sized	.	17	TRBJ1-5	CASSLTGSGSNRQPQHF	TGTGCCAGCAGCTTAACCGGGTCCGGGAGCAATAGGCAGCCCCAGCATTTT
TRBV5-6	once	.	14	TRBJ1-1	CASSLLPEGTEAFF	TGTGCCAGCAGCTTGCTTCCCGAGGGCACTGAAGCTTTCTTT
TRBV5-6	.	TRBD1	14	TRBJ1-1	CASRRTGFNTEAFF	TGTGCCAGCAGGAGGACAGGATTTAACACTGAAGCTTTCTTT
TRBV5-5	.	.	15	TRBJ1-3	CASSLGRISGNTIYF	TGTGCCAGCAGCTTGGGACGGATCTCTGGAAACACCATATATTTT